This TCR beta chain was obtained from a study of cytomegalovirus exposure and HLA in healthy donors. General study findings and limits: A later analysis found common viral pathogens apparently linked to several of the most significant clusters. The study carried out a later analysis of TCR beta sequences. It associated some 18,000 of them with specific HLA alleles at a false discovery rate of 0.05. Being productive about 87% or about 30% of the time was typical of most TCR beta V segments in an earlier analysis.

The CDR3 spans 16 residues. V was clipped by 3 bases and J by 0 bases; unmatched bases: 6. Germline CDR1 KGHSH, CDR2 LQKENI. To note about this clone: The antigen is unknown.

A multiplex PCR was run with 60 Vbeta primers and 13 Jbeta primers. Data came from immunoSEQ multiplex PCR; TCRdb stores just in-frame clones and leaves some out. The data contain roughly 80,000 clones, 62% of them singletons. The TCR originated in a male donor in good health and CMV-seropositive. The sequencing input was PBMCs. The genes are TRBV18 and TRBJ1-1, with 8 nucleotides matching TRBD1. The CDR3 nucleotides are TGTGCCAGCTCACCCGGGACAGGAGGGCTGAACACTGAAGCTTTCTTT. This codes for CASSPGTGGLNTEAFF.